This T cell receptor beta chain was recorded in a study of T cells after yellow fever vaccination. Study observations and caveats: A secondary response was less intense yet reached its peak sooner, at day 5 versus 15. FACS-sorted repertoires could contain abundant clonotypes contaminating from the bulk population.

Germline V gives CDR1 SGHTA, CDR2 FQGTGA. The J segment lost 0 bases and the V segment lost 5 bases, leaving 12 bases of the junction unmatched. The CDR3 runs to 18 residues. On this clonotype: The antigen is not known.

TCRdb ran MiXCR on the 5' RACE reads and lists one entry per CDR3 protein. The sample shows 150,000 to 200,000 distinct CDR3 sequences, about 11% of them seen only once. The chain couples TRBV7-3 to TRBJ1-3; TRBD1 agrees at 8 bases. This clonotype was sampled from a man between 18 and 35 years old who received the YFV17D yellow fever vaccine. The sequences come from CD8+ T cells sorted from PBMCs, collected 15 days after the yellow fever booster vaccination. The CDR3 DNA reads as TGTGCCAGCAGCCGCTTGGTGTGGGACAGGAACTCTGGAAACACCATATATTTT. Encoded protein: CASSRLVWDRNSGNTIYF.